Following are 24 T cell receptor beta chains from one sample sequenced in a study of tumor-infiltrating lymphocytes in primary liver carcinoma. Production of TCR beta cDNA used around 0.45 ug total RNA together with a constant-region primer. Nested multiplex PCR, run for three rounds with slightly modified ARM-PCR, yielded TCR beta libraries. For approximately 11 cycles apiece, the opening two PCR rounds ran with TRBV1-TRBV30 forward primers and a C-beta reverse primer. TCRdb passed the multiplex PCR reads through MiXCR, listing each CDR3 protein once. Altogether hundreds of thousands of distinct CDR3 sequences are present, 45% to 70% being singletons, with the ten largest covering about a sixth. The researchers obtained blood RNA from unsorted whole blood and also extracted germline DNA. Sequences were obtained from peripheral blood. The receptors derive from a woman in her 30s with primary liver carcinoma and hepatitis B virus infection.

The count of this clonotype is one. An end of the junction does not agree with germline; a read error may underlie this. The genes are TRBV29-1 and TRBJ2-7; TRBD2 is a possible D gene (5 bases). The CDR3 runs to 13 residues. CDR1 SQVTM and CDR2 ANQGSEA come from the germline V gene. The CDR3 DNA sequence: TGCAGTGTTGAGTCCGGAGGACCCTACGAGCAGTACTTC. This gives the protein CSVESGGPYEQYF.

The chain has TRBV4-1 and TRBJ1-3, with D tentatively TRBD1 (5 bases). The length of the CDR3 is 17 residues. V lost 2 bases and J lost 0, with 14 bases in between. Germline CDR1 is MGHRA and CDR2 is YSYEKL. This CDR3 reads CASSQPQTESSGNTIYF. In nucleotides, the CDR3 is TGCGCCAGCAGCCAACCACAGACAGAGAGCTCTGGAAACACCATATATTTT.

Remarks on this clonotype: A read error is possible here, since a much larger clone lies one base away. This chain joins TRBV29-1 and TRBJ2-7; the D gene is possibly TRBD2 (5 bases). With 6 bases removed from V and 7 bases from J, the gap between germline ends came to 13 bases. Germline CDR1 is SQVTM and CDR2 is ANQGSEA. The CDR3 is 11 amino acids. Here the CDR3 reads CSVYRGLEQYF. CDR3 sequence (DNA): TGCAGCGTCTACCGAGGGTTAGAGCAGTACTTC.

This clonotype was seen repeatedly, ten times or more. The chain carries TRBV11-2 and TRBJ2-3; the match to TRBD2 covers 15 bases. The trim removed 4 bases at V and 4 bases at J, leaving 15 bases unmatched. The germline gives CDR1 SGHAT, CDR2 FQNNGV. This CDR3 spans 20 amino acids. The CDR3 nucleotides are TGTGCCAGCAGCTCCAGGACTAGCGGGAGGGCCGGTAAAGCAGCAGATACGCAGTATTTT. Residues: CASSSRTSGRAGKAADTQYF.

About this clonotype: Germline and junction disagree at one end, which may indicate a read error. The CDR3 nucleotides read TGTGCCTGCAGCTTGGGAAACAGCATATATTTT. Amino acids: CACSLGNSIYF. The chain couples TRBV11-2 to TRBJ1-3; D ambiguous. Per germline, CDR1 SGHAT and CDR2 FQNNGV. This CDR3 contains 11 residues.

Only a few counts were recorded for this clonotype. V usage is TRBV6-2 or TRBV6-3 and J usage is TRBJ2-7; weak D call: TRBD1 (5 bases). Per the germline V gene, CDR1 is MNHEY and CDR2 is SVGEGT. The CDR3 length is 16 residues. V lost 6 bases and J lost 0, with 18 bases in between. The CDR3 DNA follows: TGTGCCAGCAGCCATTGGGGCCGCTTTTCCTCCTACGAGCAGTACTTC. It codes for CASSHWGRFSSYEQYF.

As regards this clonotype: The junction does not match germline at one end; this may be a read error. This rearrangement joins TRBV12-3 or TRBV12-4 to TRBJ2-2; 8 nucleotides line up with TRBD2. CDR3 size: 19 residues. The CDR3 is CASREYRNGRGFNIGELFF. In DNA form, the CDR3 reads TGTGCCAGCAGAGAGTATCGCAACGGGAGGGGGTTCAACATCGGGGAGCTGTTTTTT.

The chain carries TRBV6-5 and TRBJ2-5; TRBD1 aligns across 12 bases. The CDR3 runs 15 residues. J lost 5 bases, V lost 5 bases, and 6 bases had no gene match. The germline V gene encodes CDR1 MNHEY and CDR2 SVGAGI. The CDR3 here is CASSPWDRGLETQYF. For the CDR3, the DNA is TGTGCCAGCAGTCCATGGGACAGGGGGCTGGAGACCCAGTACTTC.

Regarding this clonotype: It may be a read error: a sequence one base away is much more abundant. V gene TRBV6-5 combines with J gene TRBJ1-2; unclear D gene. The CDR3 spans 14 residues. Looked up from germline, CDR1 is MNHEY and CDR2 is SVGAGI. The CDR3 nucleotides are TGTGACAGCAGTTACACCGGGTCAGGCTTCGGCTACACCTTC. Its protein product is CDSSYTGSGFGYTF.

V is TRBV6-5 and J is TRBJ2-1; 10 bases align to TRBD2. Trimming cost V 6 bases and J 0 bases; bases outside gene matches: 11. This CDR3 is built from 18 residues. Germline lookup yields CDR1 MNHEY and CDR2 SVGAGI. CDR3 region: CASRSLAGTSRSYNEQFF. For the CDR3, the DNA is TGTGCCAGCAGATCACTAGCGGGAACCTCACGCTCCTACAATGAGCAGTTCTTC.

This sequence joins TRBV14 and TRBJ2-1; D remains unclear. Germline values: CDR1 SGHDN, CDR2 FVKESK. The ends were cut back, 1 base at V and 5 bases at J, with 6 bases in the middle. This CDR3 region has 13 residues. The CDR3 DNA reads as TGTGCCAGCAGCCAAGGCCTGCACAATGAGCAGTTCTTC. This codes for CASSQGLHNEQFF.

Turning to this clonotype: A read error may account for a junction end that differs from germline. This chain connects TRBV11-2 to TRBJ2-7, with D tentatively TRBD2 (5 bases). Germline values: CDR1 SGHAT, CDR2 FQNNGV. This CDR3 is 16 amino acids long. The CDR3 coding sequence is TGTACCAGCAGCTTGGGGAGCGCTATCCTACGAGTCGAGCAATACTTC. Its protein is CTSSLGSAILRVEQYF.

The chain uses TRBV19 and TRBJ2-1, with 11 bases fitting TRBD2. Per germline, CDR1 LNHDA and CDR2 SQIVND (reference sequence). The CDR3 is 19 amino acids. V dropped 3 bases and J dropped 0; count of bases not matched to a gene: 10. The CDR3 nucleotides read TGTGCCAGTAGTATTCTTCCTAAGACTAGCGGGGTCTCCTACAATGAGCAGTTCTTC. It translates to CASSILPKTSGVSYNEQFF.

V is TRBV28 and J is TRBJ2-7; 10 nucleotides match TRBD1. Germline values: CDR1 MDHEN, CDR2 SYDVKM. The V gene end was trimmed by 4 bases and the J gene end by 12 bases; junction bases not matched to a gene: 15. The CDR3 totals 15 residues. The DNA for the CDR3 is TGTGCCAGCAGTTCTCCCGGGACAGGGGCGTCAAAAGGGTACTTC. Translating it yields CASSSPGTGASKGYF.

The rearrangement uses TRBV5-1 and TRBJ2-7, with D perhaps matching TRBD2 (6 bases). V lost 0 bases, J lost 3 bases, and 10 bases lay in between. CDR1 is SGHRS, CDR2 YFSETQ, per germline. This CDR3 is 14 amino acids long. The CDR3 DNA follows: TGCGCCAGCAGCTTGGGCGGGACTCTCTACGAGCAGTACTTC. It encodes CASSLGGTLYEQYF.

This clonotype was detected only a few times. This chain's CDR3 is CASSEKGPSSYEQYF. The CDR3 DNA follows: TGCGCCAGCAGTGAAAAGGGGCCAAGCTCCTACGAGCAGTACTTC. The chain links TRBV10-1 to TRBJ2-7, with a possible D match to TRBD1 (5 bases). Germline V CDR1 and CDR2: WNHNN, SYGVQD (reference sequence). V was pared by 3 bases and J by 0 bases, with 12 bases between. The CDR3 runs to 15 residues.

Of note for this clonotype: Lacking the conserved final phenylalanine or tryptophan, this CDR3 likely reflects a read error. The chain carries TRBV6-2 or TRBV6-3 and TRBJ2-7; D is unresolved. Trimming pared 2 bases from V and 4 bases from J, leaving 9 bases between. The CDR3 runs to 13 residues. Germline-derived CDR1 and CDR2 are MNHEY and SVGEGT. The CDR3 is CASSYGMPYEQYL. The DNA of the CDR3 is TGTGCCAGCAGTTACGGTATGCCGTACGAGCAGTACCTC.

Details on this clonotype: One junction end disagrees with the germline gene, perhaps due to a read error. This CDR3 is CTSSYERSTDTQYF. DNA of the CDR3: TGTACCAGCAGTTACGAAAGGAGCACAGATACGCAGTATTTT. This sequence joins TRBV6-6 and TRBJ2-3; D call uncertain. The CDR3 runs 14 residues. Germline V CDR1 and CDR2: MNHNY, SVGAGI (reference sequence).

This clonotype was detected a few times. This rearrangement joins TRBV6-5 to TRBJ2-2; D is possibly TRBD2 (5 bases). This CDR3 is 13 amino acids long. Germline loops: CDR1 MNHEY, CDR2 SVGAGI. V was shortened by 5 bases and J by 9 bases, with 13 bases between the two germline ends. CDR3 coding DNA: TGTGCCAGCAGTCTTCAGGACGGGAGGGAGCTGTTTTTT. Translated: CASSLQDGRELFF.

In the case of this clonotype: The conserved final phenylalanine or tryptophan is absent from the CDR3, which likely points to a read error. This chain links TRBV11-2 with TRBJ2-5; D gene ambiguous. Germline V CDR1 and CDR2: SGHAT, FQNNGV. The ends were cut back, 5 bases at V and 4 bases at J, with 14 bases in the middle. The CDR3 has 14 residues. The CDR3 protein is CASSPGWQRETQYI. CDR3 sequence (DNA): TGTGCCAGCAGCCCTGGGTGGCAGAGAGAGACCCAGTACATC.

This clonotype was seen many times. CDR3 region: CASSQDENEKLFF. The CDR3 nucleotides are TGTGCCAGCAGCCAAGACGAGAATGAAAAACTGTTTTTT. V and J are TRBV4-2 and TRBJ1-4, with no clear D. Germline CDR1 reads LGHNA; CDR2 reads YNFKEQ. The CDR3 spans 13 residues. V shed 0 bases and J shed 5 bases, with 4 bases lying between them.

About this clonotype itself: No conserved phenylalanine or tryptophan is present at the end of the CDR3, so a read error is the likely explanation. The rearrangement links TRBV28 to TRBJ2-6; a possible D gene is TRBD2 (6 bases). Per the germline V gene, CDR1 is MDHEN and CDR2 is SYDVKM. CDR3 length: 14 residues. V was clipped by 11 bases and J by 2 bases, with 13 bases between them. The DNA for the CDR3 is TGTGCCGTCTGGGGACTTACTGGGGCCAACGTCCTGACTCTC. The encoded protein is CAVWGLTGANVLTL.

Of note for this clonotype: One end of the junction fails to match germline, which may point to a read error. This CDR3 is CVSSSAPGEGRAKAGTQYF. CDR3 nucleotide sequence: TGCGTCAGCAGCTCAGCACCTGGTGAAGGAAGGGCCAAGGCAGGTACGCAGTATTTT. The V gene is TRBV4-1, the J gene TRBJ2-3; no firm D call. Germline CDR1 and CDR2: MGHRA and YSYEKL. This CDR3 is 19 amino acids long.

This clonotype showed up many times. This chain joins TRBV4-1 and TRBJ1-6; perhaps TRBD1 as D (6 bases). The CDR3 sequence is 17 residues long. Per the germline V gene, CDR1 is MGHRA and CDR2 is YSYEKL. V dropped 2 bases and J dropped 5 bases, with 16 bases sitting between them. The CDR3 region has the DNA TGCGCCAGCAGCCAACCCACACAGGGCTGGAATAATTCACCCCTCCACTTT. It translates to CASSQPTQGWNNSPLHF.